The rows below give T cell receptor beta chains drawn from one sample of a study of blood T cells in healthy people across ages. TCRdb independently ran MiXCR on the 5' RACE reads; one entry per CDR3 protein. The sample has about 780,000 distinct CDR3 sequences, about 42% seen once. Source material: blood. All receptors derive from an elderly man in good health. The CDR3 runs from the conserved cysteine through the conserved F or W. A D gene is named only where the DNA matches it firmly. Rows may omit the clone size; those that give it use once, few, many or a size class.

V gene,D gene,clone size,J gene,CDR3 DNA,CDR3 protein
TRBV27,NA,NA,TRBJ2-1,TGTGCCAGCAGGGTACTAGGGAGCTCCTACAATGAGCAGTTCTTC,CASRVLGSSYNEQFF
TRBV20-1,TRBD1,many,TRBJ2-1,TGCAGTGCTAGACGAAGGGACAGGGTAGGATCCTACAATGAGCAGTTCTTC,CSARRRDRVGSYNEQFF
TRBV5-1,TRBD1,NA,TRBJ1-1,TGCGCCAGCAGCTCCCTTGGGACAGGGGACACTGAAGCTTTCTTT,CASSSLGTGDTEAFF
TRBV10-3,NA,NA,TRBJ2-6,TGTGCCATCAGGGCACAGGGCCCTAGCTCTGGGGCCAACGTCCTGACTTTC,CAIRAQGPSSGANVLTF
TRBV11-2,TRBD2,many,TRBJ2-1,TGTGCCAGCAGCAAGGGACTAGCGGGCCTGACCTCCTACAATGAGCAGTTCTTC,CASSKGLAGLTSYNEQFF
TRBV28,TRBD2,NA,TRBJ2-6,TGTGCCAGCAATGGGGGGGGCTCTGGGGCCAACGTCCTGACTTTC,CASNGGGSGANVLTF
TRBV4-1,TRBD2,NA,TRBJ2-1,TGCGCCAGCAGCCAAGGGCTAGCGGGACCCCCCTACAATGAGCAGTTCTTC,CASSQGLAGPPYNEQFF
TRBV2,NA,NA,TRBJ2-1,TGTGCCAGCAGGGGGGTATCCTACAATGAGCAGTTCTTC,CASRGVSYNEQFF
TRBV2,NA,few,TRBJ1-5,TGTGCCAGCAGTGACAGGGTTCAGCCCCAGCATTTT,CASSDRVQPQHF
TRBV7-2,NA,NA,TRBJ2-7,TGTGCCAGCAACAAGGGGGGGGAATACTACGAGCAGTACTTC,CASNKGGEYYEQYF
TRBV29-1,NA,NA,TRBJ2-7,TGCAGCGTTGGTAACGGGGAAAACTCCTACGAGCAGTACTTC,CSVGNGENSYEQYF
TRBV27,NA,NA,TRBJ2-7,TGTGCCAGCAGTTCGGCACTACAGGGAATCCACGAGCAGTACTTC,CASSSALQGIHEQYF
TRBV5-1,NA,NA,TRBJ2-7,TGCGCCAGCAGCAGGGCCGGGACAAGCTCCTACGAGCAGTACTTC,CASSRAGTSSYEQYF
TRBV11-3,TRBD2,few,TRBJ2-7,TGTGCCAGCAGCGAACGGACTAGCAGAAACTACGAGCAGTACTTC,CASSERTSRNYEQYF
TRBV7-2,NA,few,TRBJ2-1,TGTGCCAGCAGCACGCCGGACTTTCATAATGAGCAGTTCTTC,CASSTPDFHNEQFF
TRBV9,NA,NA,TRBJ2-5,TGTGCCAGCAGCGTTGGAGGGGGCTCATCAGAAGAGACCCAGTACTTC,CASSVGGGSSEETQYF
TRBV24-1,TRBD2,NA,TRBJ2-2,TGTGCCACCAAGGCGGGAGAAAACACCGGGGAGCTGTTTTTT,CATKAGENTGELFF
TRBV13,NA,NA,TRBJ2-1,TGTGCCAGCAGCTTACAAGAGGCAGGGCCCAATGAGCAGTTCTTC,CASSLQEAGPNEQFF
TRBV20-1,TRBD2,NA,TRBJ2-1,TGCAGTGTTCCGAGCGGGATCAACAATGAGCAGTTCTTC,CSVPSGINNEQFF
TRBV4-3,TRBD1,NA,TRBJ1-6,TGCGCCAGCAGCCAACCGACAGGGGACGGCCTCCACTTT,CASSQPTGDGLHF
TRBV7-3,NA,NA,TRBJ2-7,TGTGCCAGCAGCTTAAGGGCAGGTCCCGAGCAGTACTTC,CASSLRAGPEQYF
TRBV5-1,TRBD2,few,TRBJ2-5,TGCGCCAGCAGCTTGGGACTAGCGGGGAGGAATGAGCAGTACTTC,CASSLGLAGRNEQYF
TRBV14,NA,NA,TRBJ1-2,TGTGCCAGCAGCCAAGATGGGGCGTTTGGCTACACCTTC,CASSQDGAFGYTF
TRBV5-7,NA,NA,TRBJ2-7,TGTGCCAGCAGCTTAGAAGGGGTTACGGGGGAGCTGCACGAGCAGTACTTC,CASSLEGVTGELHEQYF
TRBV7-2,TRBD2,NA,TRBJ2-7,TGTGCCAGCAGTTTTAGCGGGATTAGCTCCTACGAGCAGTACTTC,CASSFSGISSYEQYF
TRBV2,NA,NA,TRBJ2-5,TGTGCCAGCAGTATATCGGGCCAGGGGACCCAGTACTTC,CASSISGQGTQYF
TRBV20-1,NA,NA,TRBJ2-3,TGCAGTGCTAGAGACCCGGCTAGCAGCACAGATACGCAGTATTTT,CSARDPASSTDTQYF
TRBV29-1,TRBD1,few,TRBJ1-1,TGCAGCGTTGACCTTGGGACAGGGTATGAAGCTTTCTTT,CSVDLGTGYEAFF
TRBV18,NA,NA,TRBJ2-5,TGTGCCAGCTCACCACCGACTCGGGTTGAGGACCAGTACTTC,CASSPPTRVEDQYF
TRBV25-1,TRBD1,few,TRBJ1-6,TGTGCCAGCAGTGAAGGGACAGAGAATTCACCCCTCCACTTT,CASSEGTENSPLHF
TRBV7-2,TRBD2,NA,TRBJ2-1,TGTGCCAGCAGCTTAGTGGCTAGCGGGATTTCCTACAATGAGCAGTTCTTC,CASSLVASGISYNEQFF
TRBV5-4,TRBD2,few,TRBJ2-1,TGTGCCAGCACCCGTGGGAAGCGGGAGGGCCCCCATGAGCAGTTCTTC,CASTRGKREGPHEQFF
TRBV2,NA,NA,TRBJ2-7,TGTGCCAGCAGTGGTGCCAGGGGCTACGAGCAGTACTTC,CASSGARGYEQYF
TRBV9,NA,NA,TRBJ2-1,TGTGCCAGCAGCCCTCGTTCGTCCCAAGCGGAAGGCTACAATGAGCAGTTCTTC,CASSPRSSQAEGYNEQFF
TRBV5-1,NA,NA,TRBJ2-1,TGCGCCAGCAGCTTGAGGGCAGGTGGCGCCTACAATGAGCAGTTCTTC,CASSLRAGGAYNEQFF
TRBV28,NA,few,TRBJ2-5,TGTGCCAGCACCAACCAAGAGACCCAGTACTTC,CASTNQETQYF
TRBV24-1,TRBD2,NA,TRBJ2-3,TGTGCCACCAGTGTAGCGGGACGTACGGATGGTTCTACGCAGTATTTT,CATSVAGRTDGSTQYF
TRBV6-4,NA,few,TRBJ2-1,TGTGCCAGCAGTGACTCGGAGGGGGAGGATGAGCAGTTCTTC,CASSDSEGEDEQFF
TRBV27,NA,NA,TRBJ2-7,TGTGCCAGCAGTTTATCGGGTTCCGCAGGGGTCGGCTACGAGCAGTACTTC,CASSLSGSAGVGYEQYF
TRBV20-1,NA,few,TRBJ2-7,TGCAGTGCCCACCTACCGGGCCAACCCACCGAGCAGTACTTC,CSAHLPGQPTEQYF
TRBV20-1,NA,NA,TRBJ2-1,TGCAGTGCTAGATCCCATTATAGCAATGAGCAGTTCTTC,CSARSHYSNEQFF
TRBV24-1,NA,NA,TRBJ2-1,TGTGCCACCAGTGATCCGGGAGAAATAAATGAGCAGTTCTTC,CATSDPGEINEQFF
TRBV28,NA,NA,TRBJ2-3,TGTGCCAGCAGTTTATCCCTCGGGGGCGGGACAACAGATACGCAGTATTTT,CASSLSLGGGTTDTQYF
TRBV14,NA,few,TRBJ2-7,TGTGCCAGCAGCCACGTCCAAATGAGGCTCTCCTACGAGCAGTACTTC,CASSHVQMRLSYEQYF
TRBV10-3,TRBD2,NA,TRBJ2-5,TGTGCCACCGTGGGGACTAGCGAGCAAGAGACCCAGTACTTC,CATVGTSEQETQYF
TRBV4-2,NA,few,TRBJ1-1,TGTGCCAGCAGCCAAGGCACCCCCTGGGCGATGAACACTGAAGCTTTCTTT,CASSQGTPWAMNTEAFF
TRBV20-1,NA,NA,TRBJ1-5,TGCAGTGCTAGGGGGCAGGCCGAACAGCCCCAGCATTTT,CSARGQAEQPQHF
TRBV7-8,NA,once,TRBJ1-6,TGTGCCAGCAGCTACACAGGGCCTAATTCACCCCTCCACTTT,CASSYTGPNSPLHF
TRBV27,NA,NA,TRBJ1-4,TGTGCCAGCAGTTTTGGCCATCGACAGGCCGGCGGTGAAAAACTGTTTTTT,CASSFGHRQAGGEKLFF
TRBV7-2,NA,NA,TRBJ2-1,TGTGCCAGCAGCTTACAAGGACTATCAATGAGGAATGAGCAGTTCTTC,CASSLQGLSMRNEQFF
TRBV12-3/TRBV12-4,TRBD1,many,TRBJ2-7,TGTGCCAGCAGGGGACAGGGGGCAGGCTACGAGCAGTACTTC,CASRGQGAGYEQYF
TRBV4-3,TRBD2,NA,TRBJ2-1,TGCGCCAGCAGCCACGGAGCGGGAGTCGATTACAATGAGCAGTTCTTC,CASSHGAGVDYNEQFF
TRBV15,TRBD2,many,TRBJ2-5,TGTGCCACCAGCAGGGTAACTAGCGGATATCAAGAGACCCAGTACTTC,CATSRVTSGYQETQYF
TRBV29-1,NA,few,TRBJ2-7,TGCAGCGTTGTAGTGGGGGCGACCGAGCAGTACTTC,CSVVVGATEQYF
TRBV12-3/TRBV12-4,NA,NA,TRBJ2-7,TGTGCCAGCAGACTAAACAGGGACGAGCAGTACTTC,CASRLNRDEQYF
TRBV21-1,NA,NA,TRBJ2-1,TGTGCCAGCAGCAAAGCCAGGGCTTCCTACAATGAGCAGTTCTTC,CASSKARASYNEQFF
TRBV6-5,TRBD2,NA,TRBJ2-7,TGTGCCAGCACCCTGGGGGGGGAGTCCTACGAGCGGTACTTC,CASTLGGESYERYF
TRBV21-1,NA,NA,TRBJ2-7,TGTGCCAGCAGCAAAGACCGGGACCGCTACGAGCAGTACTTC,CASSKDRDRYEQYF
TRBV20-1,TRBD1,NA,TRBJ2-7,TGCAGTGCTGAGGGACAGGGAACCAACGAGCAGTACTTC,CSAEGQGTNEQYF
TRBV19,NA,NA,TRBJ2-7,TGTGCCAGTAGTACGACCGACTACAATGAGCAGTACTTC,CASSTTDYNEQYF